This passage covers 3 T cell receptor beta chains from one sample sequenced in a study of cytomegalovirus exposure and HLA in healthy donors (dated by TCRdb to about 2017). The library came from the immunoSEQ multiplex PCR assay. For the multiplex PCR, a mixture combining 60 forward primers for TCR Vbeta segments and 13 reverse primers for TCR Jbeta segments was used. The immuneACCESS repertoire file appears here via TCRdb, limited to in-frame rearrangements. These files lack a portion of the clones; in checked studies, under half of the deficit traces to unresolved V genes, and the cause of the others is not known. The sample table holds 200,000 to 250,000 clones, of which 77% were seen once. The ten largest clones add up to roughly 2.6% of the sample. Source material: PBMCs. These receptors were collected from an older woman in good health and CMV-seropositive.

The V call is TRBV5-4, the J call TRBJ2-2, with D unclear. V was cut by 0 bases and J by 0 bases, with 6 bases left in between. Germline CDR1 and CDR2: SGHNT and YYREEE (reference sequence). The CDR3 has 15 residues. The CDR3 DNA follows: TGTGCCAGCAGCTTGGGCCAGACGAACACCGGGGAGCTGTTTTTT. As protein: CASSLGQTNTGELFF. Complete variable domain (other parts from reference TRBV5-4 and TRBJ2-2): ETGVTQSPTHLIKTRGQQVTLRCSSQSGHNTVSWYQQALGQGPQFIFQYYREEENGRGNFPPRFSGLQFPNYSSELNVNALELDDSALYLCASSLGQTNTGELFFGEGSRLTVL.

The gene calls are TRBV18 and TRBJ1-5, with unresolved D. Germline CDR1 and CDR2: KGHSH and LQKENI. The CDR3 is 13 residues long. The V end lost 2 bases, the J end lost 8 bases, and 10 bases lay between the germline ends. The CDR3 bases are TGTGCCAGCTCACCATTACAGTTAGAGCCCCAGCATTTT. This encodes CASSPLQLEPQHF.

The rearrangement links TRBV7-9 to TRBJ1-1, with D possibly matching TRBD1 (6 bases). V dropped 4 bases and J dropped 2 bases, with 14 bases sitting between them. Germline V gene lookup returns CDR1 SEHNR and CDR2 FQNEAQ (reference sequence). The CDR3 spans 15 residues. The DNA of the CDR3 is TGTGCCAGCAGCTCTAGGGACACCCCTAACACTGAAGCTTTCTTT. Translating gives CASSSRDTPNTEAFF.